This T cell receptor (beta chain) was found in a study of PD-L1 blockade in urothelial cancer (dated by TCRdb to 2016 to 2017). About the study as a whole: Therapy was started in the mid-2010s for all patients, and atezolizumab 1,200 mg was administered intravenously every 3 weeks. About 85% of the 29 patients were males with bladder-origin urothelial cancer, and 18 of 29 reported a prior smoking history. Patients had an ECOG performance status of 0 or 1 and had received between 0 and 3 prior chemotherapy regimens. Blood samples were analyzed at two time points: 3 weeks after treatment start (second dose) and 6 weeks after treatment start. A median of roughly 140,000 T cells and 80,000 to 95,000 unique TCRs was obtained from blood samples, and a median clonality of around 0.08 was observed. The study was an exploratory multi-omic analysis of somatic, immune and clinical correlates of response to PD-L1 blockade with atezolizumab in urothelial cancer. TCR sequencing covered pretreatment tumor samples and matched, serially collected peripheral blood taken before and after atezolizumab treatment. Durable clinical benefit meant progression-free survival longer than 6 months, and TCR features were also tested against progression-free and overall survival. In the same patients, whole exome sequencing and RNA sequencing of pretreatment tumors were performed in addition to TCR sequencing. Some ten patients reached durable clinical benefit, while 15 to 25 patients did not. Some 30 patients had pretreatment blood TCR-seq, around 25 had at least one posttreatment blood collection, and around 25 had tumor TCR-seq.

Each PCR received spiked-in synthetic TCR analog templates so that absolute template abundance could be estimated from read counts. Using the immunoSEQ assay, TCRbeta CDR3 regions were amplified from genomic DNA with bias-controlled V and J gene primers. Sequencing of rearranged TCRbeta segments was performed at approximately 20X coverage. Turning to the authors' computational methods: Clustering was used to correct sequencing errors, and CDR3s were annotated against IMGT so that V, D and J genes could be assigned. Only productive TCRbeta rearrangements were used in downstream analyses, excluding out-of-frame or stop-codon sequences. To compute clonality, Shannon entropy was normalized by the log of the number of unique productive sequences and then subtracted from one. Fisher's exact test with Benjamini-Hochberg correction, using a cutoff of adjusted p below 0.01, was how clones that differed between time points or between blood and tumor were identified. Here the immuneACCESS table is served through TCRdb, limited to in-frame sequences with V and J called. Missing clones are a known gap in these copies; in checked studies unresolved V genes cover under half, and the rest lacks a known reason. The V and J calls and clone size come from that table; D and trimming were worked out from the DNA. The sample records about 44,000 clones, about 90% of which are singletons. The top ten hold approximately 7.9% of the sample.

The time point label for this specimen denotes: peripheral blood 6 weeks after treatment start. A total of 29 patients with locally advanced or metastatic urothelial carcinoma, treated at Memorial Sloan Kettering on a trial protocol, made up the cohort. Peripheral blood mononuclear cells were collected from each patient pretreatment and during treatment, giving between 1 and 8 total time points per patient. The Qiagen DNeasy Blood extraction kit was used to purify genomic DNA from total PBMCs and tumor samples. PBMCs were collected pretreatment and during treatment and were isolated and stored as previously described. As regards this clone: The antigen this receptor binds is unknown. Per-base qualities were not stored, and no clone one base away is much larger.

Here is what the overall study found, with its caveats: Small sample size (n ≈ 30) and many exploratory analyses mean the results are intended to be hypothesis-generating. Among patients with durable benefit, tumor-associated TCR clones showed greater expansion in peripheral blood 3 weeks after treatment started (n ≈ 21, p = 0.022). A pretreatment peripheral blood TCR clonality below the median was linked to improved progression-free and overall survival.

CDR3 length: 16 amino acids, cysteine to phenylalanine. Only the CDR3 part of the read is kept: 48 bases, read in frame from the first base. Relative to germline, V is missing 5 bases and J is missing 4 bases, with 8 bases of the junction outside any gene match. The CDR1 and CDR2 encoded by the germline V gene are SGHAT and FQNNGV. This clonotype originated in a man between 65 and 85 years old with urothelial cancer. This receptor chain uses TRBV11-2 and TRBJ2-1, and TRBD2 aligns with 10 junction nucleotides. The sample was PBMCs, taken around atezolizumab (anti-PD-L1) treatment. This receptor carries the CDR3 CASSPGLAEKYNEQFF. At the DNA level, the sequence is TGTGCCAGCAGCCCAGGACTAGCGGAAAAGTACAATGAGCAGTTCTTC.